This record concerns one T cell receptor beta chain sequence. The antigen is undetermined. Trimming cost V 5 bases and J 5 bases; bases outside gene matches: 5. This CDR3 comprises 13 residues. Per the germline V gene, CDR1 is MGHDK and CDR2 is SYGVNS. Every isolated RNA sample was fully reverse transcribed, so sequencing captured expressed TCRB transcripts. Assay: immunoSEQ multiplex PCR; the TCRdb copy retains only in-frame clones and omits some. Of 150,000 to 200,000 clones listed, roughly 59% are singletons. This entry belongs to a study of beta chain features in type 1 diabetes. Every donor provided one heparinised blood draw, which averaged approximately 100 mL. CD45RO/CCR7/CD25/CD127/CD95/CD27 staining was used to isolate CD4+ naive, central memory, regulatory and stem cell-like memory cells by sorting. All of the sorted populations showed purity greater than 95%. Regarding the study as a whole: Shortening of TCRB CDR3s, moderate but significant, appeared in all four CD4+ subsets of Type 1 diabetes patients. The study found fewer insertions and more deletions at VDJ junctions in type 1 diabetes patients.

The TCR was taken from a man aged 25-45 years with type 1 diabetes. Sequencing used naive CD4+ T cells from blood. The chain uses TRBV25-1 and TRBJ2-5, with 7 bases matching TRBD1. CDR3 protein: CASSRQGAETQYF. CDR3 in DNA: TGTGCCAGCAGTAGACAGGGCGCGGAGACCCAGTACTTC.